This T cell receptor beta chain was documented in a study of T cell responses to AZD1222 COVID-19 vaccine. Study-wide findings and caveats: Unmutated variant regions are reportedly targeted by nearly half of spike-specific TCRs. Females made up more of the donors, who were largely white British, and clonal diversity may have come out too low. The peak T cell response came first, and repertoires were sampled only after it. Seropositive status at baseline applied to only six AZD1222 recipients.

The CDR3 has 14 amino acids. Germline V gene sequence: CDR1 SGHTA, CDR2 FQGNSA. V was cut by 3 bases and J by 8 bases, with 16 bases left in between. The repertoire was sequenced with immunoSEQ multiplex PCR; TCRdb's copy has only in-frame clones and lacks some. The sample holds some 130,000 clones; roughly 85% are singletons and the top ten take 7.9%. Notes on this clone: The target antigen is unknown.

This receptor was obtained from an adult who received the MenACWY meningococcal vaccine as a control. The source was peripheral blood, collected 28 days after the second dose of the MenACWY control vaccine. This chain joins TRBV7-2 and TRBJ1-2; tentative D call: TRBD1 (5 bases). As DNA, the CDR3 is TGTGCCAGCAGCTTCTTAACCCAGGGAGGAGGCTACACCTTC. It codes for CASSFLTQGGGYTF.